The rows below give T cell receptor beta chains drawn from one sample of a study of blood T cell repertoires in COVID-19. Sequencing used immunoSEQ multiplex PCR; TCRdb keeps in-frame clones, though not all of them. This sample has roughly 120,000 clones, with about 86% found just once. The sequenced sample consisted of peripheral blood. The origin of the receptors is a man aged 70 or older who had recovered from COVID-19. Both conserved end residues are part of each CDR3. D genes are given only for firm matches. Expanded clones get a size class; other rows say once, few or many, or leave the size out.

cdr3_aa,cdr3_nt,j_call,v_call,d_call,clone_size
CASSWGQISYEQYF,TGTGCCAGCAGCTGGGGGCAGATCTCCTACGAGCAGTACTTC,TRBJ2-7,TRBV2,.,.
CASSIGPSGGPYEQYF,TGTGCCAGTAGTATAGGTCCTAGCGGGGGGCCGTACGAGCAGTACTTC,TRBJ2-7,TRBV19,TRBD2,.
CATFSGWGNTEAFF,TGTGCCACCTTCTCGGGGTGGGGGAACACTGAAGCTTTCTTT,TRBJ1-1,TRBV15,.,.
CASSRTGNTEAFF,TGTGCCAGCAGCAGGACTGGGAACACTGAAGCTTTCTTT,TRBJ1-1,TRBV5-6,.,.
CASSLDRWNTEAFF,TGTGCCAGTAGTCTCGACAGGTGGAACACTGAAGCTTTCTTT,TRBJ1-1,TRBV19,.,once
CASSQDSRIGSSPGNTIYF,TGCGCCAGCAGCCAAGATTCTAGGATAGGATCGTCTCCGGGAAACACCATATATTTT,TRBJ1-3,TRBV4-3,.,.
CASSYPVSAGIFDEQFF,TGTGCCAGCAGTTACCCCGTGTCAGCGGGAATTTTCGATGAGCAGTTCTTC,TRBJ2-1,TRBV6-2/TRBV6-3,TRBD2,once
CSASLRVGYPGELFF,TGCAGTGCTAGTTTGCGAGTGGGCTACCCCGGGGAGCTGTTTTTT,TRBJ2-2,TRBV20-1,.,.
CASSLAVTGVLASYGYTF,TGTGCCAGCAGCTTAGCGGTGACAGGGGTCCTGGCCTCCTATGGCTACACCTTC,TRBJ1-2,TRBV7-2,TRBD1,few
CASSVAPQGVDTEAFF,TGTGCCAGCAGCGTAGCCCCCCAGGGGGTCGACACTGAAGCTTTCTTT,TRBJ1-1,TRBV9,TRBD1,few
CASSWGGGNEQFF,TGTGCCAGCAGCTGGGGAGGGGGAAATGAGCAGTTCTTC,TRBJ2-1,TRBV27,.,once
CASSSVPFTGLRNSPLHF,TGTGCCAGCAGTTCGGTACCCTTCACGGGGTTGAGGAATTCACCCCTCCACTTT,TRBJ1-6,TRBV28,.,.
CASEGTGGYNEQFF,TGCGCCAGCGAGGGGACAGGAGGCTACAATGAGCAGTTCTTC,TRBJ2-1,TRBV5-1,TRBD1,.
CASSSTDNQPQHF,TGTGCCAGCAGTTCCACAGACAATCAGCCCCAGCATTTT,TRBJ1-5,TRBV6-6,.,.
CASSRDRGQETQYF,TGTGCCAGCAGCAGAGACAGGGGCCAAGAGACCCAGTACTTC,TRBJ2-5,TRBV5-8,TRBD1,.
CASSQDRAPGAPLHF,TGCGCCAGCAGCCAAGATCGGGCCCCGGGGGCACCCCTCCACTTT,TRBJ1-6,TRBV4-3,.,few
CASSLDLGQTGYTF,TGCGCCAGCAGCTTGGACCTCGGACAGACTGGCTACACCTTC,TRBJ1-2,TRBV5-1,.,.
CASSSPGQLLLYGYTF,TGTGCCAGCAGTTCACCGGGACAGCTTCTCCTCTATGGCTACACCTTC,TRBJ1-2,TRBV2,TRBD1,once
CASRRVPGRTDTQYF,TGCGCCAGCAGAAGGGTCCCGGGGAGGACAGATACGCAGTATTTT,TRBJ2-3,TRBV5-1,.,.
CASSLEWDSAEAFF,TGTGCCAGCAGCTTAGAATGGGATAGCGCTGAAGCTTTCTTT,TRBJ1-1,TRBV7-9,.,.
CSALHGGQTQYF,TGCAGCGCCCTTCATGGCGGGCAGACCCAGTACTTC,TRBJ2-5,TRBV29-1,.,.
CASSHRNSNEKLFF,TGTGCCAGCAGCCACAGGAACTCTAATGAAAAACTGTTTTTT,TRBJ1-4,TRBV13,.,.
CQTYQGSSGNTIYF,TGCCAGACCTACCAGGGGAGCTCTGGAAACACCATATATTTT,TRBJ1-3,TRBV3-1/TRBV3-2,.,.
CVGGQETQYF,TGCGTGGGGGGCCAAGAGACCCAGTACTTC,TRBJ2-5,TRBV29-1,.,.
CASSLRSGTGYEAFF,TGTGCCAGCAGCTTAAGATCAGGGACAGGGTATGAAGCTTTCTTT,TRBJ1-1,TRBV7-2,TRBD1,.
CASSLNSAGGVYNSPLHF,TGTGCCAGCAGCTTAAACTCAGCGGGAGGCGTCTATAATTCACCCCTCCACTTT,TRBJ1-6,TRBV13,.,.
CATSREGTVDYEQYF,TGTGCCACCAGCAGAGAGGGGACAGTGGACTACGAGCAGTACTTC,TRBJ2-7,TRBV15,TRBD1,.
CATSDVTGVETQYF,TGTGCCACCAGTGATGTCACGGGTGTTGAGACCCAGTACTTC,TRBJ2-5,TRBV24-1,.,.
CASSTGQGEVYGYTF,TGTGCCAGTAGTACCGGACAGGGGGAGGTCTATGGCTACACCTTC,TRBJ1-2,TRBV19,TRBD1,once
CASSYTNPEAFF,TGTGCCAGCAGCTATACCAACCCTGAAGCTTTCTTT,TRBJ1-1,TRBV28,.,.
CASSLLARTDTQYF,TGTGCCAGCAGTCTCCTAGCTCGCACAGATACGCAGTATTTT,TRBJ2-3,TRBV6-6,.,.
CASSLTGQNTEAFF,TGTGCCAGCAGCTTAACCGGACAGAACACTGAAGCTTTCTTT,TRBJ1-1,TRBV11-2,.,once
CASSPEAGAAYEQYF,TGTGCCAGCAGCCCAGAAGCGGGAGCGGCCTACGAGCAGTACTTC,TRBJ2-7,TRBV4-2,TRBD2,.
CASSQDRGDTQYF,TGTGCCAGCAGCCAAGACAGGGGAGATACGCAGTATTTT,TRBJ2-3,TRBV11-1,TRBD1,.
CASSLDREDTQYF,TGTGCCAGCAGCTTAGATCGGGAAGATACGCAGTATTTT,TRBJ2-3,TRBV11-2,.,.
CASSRGTGQKLFF,TGTGCCAGCAGTAGAGGGACAGGGCAAAAACTGTTTTTT,TRBJ1-4,TRBV6-1,TRBD1,.
CASNRLAPNEQFF,TGTGCCAGCAATAGGCTAGCGCCCAATGAGCAGTTCTTC,TRBJ2-1,TRBV2,.,.
CASSQSSYNSPLHF,TGTGCCAGCTCACAGAGCTCCTATAATTCACCCCTCCACTTT,TRBJ1-6,TRBV2,.,few
CASSPQGARGYTF,TGTGCCAGCAGCCCACAGGGGGCGCGTGGCTACACCTTC,TRBJ1-2,TRBV6-5,TRBD1,.
CASTQGYEQYF,TGTGCCAGTACCCAGGGCTACGAGCAGTACTTC,TRBJ2-7,TRBV19,.,.
CASSTSGLAGSTDTQYF,TGTGCCAGTAGTACTTCAGGACTAGCGGGGAGCACAGATACGCAGTATTTT,TRBJ2-3,TRBV19,TRBD2,.
CASSLASGGSNQPQHF,TGTGCCAGCAGCTTAGCGTCAGGGGGCAGCAATCAGCCCCAGCATTTT,TRBJ1-5,TRBV7-8,TRBD1,.
CASSDQGGSYEQYF,TGTGCCAGCAGTGACCAGGGAGGTTCCTACGAGCAGTACTTC,TRBJ2-7,TRBV2,.,.